These 9 T cell receptor beta chains were sequenced from one sample in a study of blood T cell repertoires in COVID-19. The data were produced by immunoSEQ multiplex PCR, yet TCRdb's version contains in-frame clones alone and is incomplete. The sample records over 450,000 clones, 75% to 90% being singletons. Sequencing was performed on peripheral blood. The receptors shown here come from a man between 18 and 35 years old with COVID-19, enrolled during active disease.

The V call is TRBV27, the J call TRBJ2-5; the match to TRBD2 covers 13 bases. With V trimmed by 2 bases and J by 5 bases, 8 bases remained unmatched. The CDR3 length is 17 residues. Germline CDR1 and CDR2: MNHEY and SMNVEV (reference sequence). CDR3 sequence: CASSLRLLAGGPETQYF. The CDR3 bases are TGTGCCAGCAGTTTACGACTACTAGCGGGGGGGCCGGAGACCCAGTACTTC.

The chain links TRBV28 to TRBJ2-1; D is perhaps TRBD1 (5 bases). Per germline, CDR1 MDHEN and CDR2 SYDVKM. Trimming left V 2 bases short and J 0 bases short, with 11 bases between. The CDR3 is 16 amino acids. Written as DNA, the CDR3 is TGTGCCAGCAGTTTAAACGGAGACAGCTCCTACAATGAGCAGTTCTTC. It specifies CASSLNGDSSYNEQFF.

Note on this clone: This CDR3 is also generated by other DNA sequences in the sample. This rearrangement joins TRBV20-1 to TRBJ1-1; 8 bases line up with TRBD1. Germline V CDR1 and CDR2: DFQATT, SNEGSKA (reference sequence). V was pared by 6 bases and J by 8 bases, with 5 bases of the junction left unmatched. CDR3 length: 11 residues. DNA of the CDR3: TGCAGTGCAAGGACAGGGACCGAAGCTTTCTTT. The encoded protein is CSARTGTEAFF.

This rearrangement joins TRBV19 to TRBJ1-5; D gene unclear. This CDR3 comprises 13 residues. The germline V and J ends were trimmed by 6 bases and 7 bases, with 13 bases remaining between them. Germline loops: CDR1 LNHDA, CDR2 SQIVND (reference sequence). CDR3 DNA sequence: TGTGCCAGTAGCCAGGTGCCGGGGCAGCCCCAGCATTTT. It translates to CASSQVPGQPQHF.

This CDR3 is CASSPSPGQTSGANVLTF. CDR3 in DNA: TGTGCCAGCAGCCCCAGTCCGGGACAAACTTCTGGGGCCAACGTCCTGACTTTC. The rearrangement links TRBV5-8 to TRBJ2-6; a weak D match, TRBD1 (6 bases). The CDR3 length is 18 residues. Trimming removed 4 bases at V and 1 base at J, with 18 bases between. Germline-derived CDR1 and CDR2 are SGHTS and YDEGEE.

This chain joins TRBV30 and TRBJ2-7; no clear D gene. The CDR3 spans 16 residues. CDR1 is GTSNPN, CDR2 SVGIG, per germline (reference sequence). V was clipped by 3 bases and J by 6 bases, with 24 bases between them. The CDR3 here is CAWRMGPYADSGEQYF. The CDR3 region has the DNA TGTGCCTGGAGAATGGGTCCTTACGCCGACTCCGGCGAGCAGTACTTC. Full variable domain (remainder filled in from reference TRBV30 and TRBJ2-7): SQTIHQWPATLVQPVGSPLSLECTVEGTSNPNLYWYRQAAGRGLQLLFYSVGIGQISSEVPQNLSASRPQDRQFILSSKKLLLSDSGFYLCAWRMGPYADSGEQYFGPGTRLTVT.

This chain joins TRBV25-1 and TRBJ1-2, with D perhaps matching TRBD1 (5 bases). Trimming stripped 6 bases from V and 2 bases from J, with 13 bases between. The CDR3 spans 14 residues. From germline, CDR1 is MGHDK and CDR2 SYGVNS. The CDR3 DNA is TGTGCCAGCAGAGACAGCCAGACGAACTATGGCTACACCTTC. Amino acid sequence: CASRDSQTNYGYTF.

The J gene is TRBJ2-2, the V gene TRBV29-1; unclear D gene. Per germline, CDR1 SQVTM and CDR2 ANQGSEA. Trimming cost V 4 bases and J 6 bases, with 9 bases left between them. The CDR3 is made up of 12 amino acids. CDR3 sequence: CSVVEASGELFF. CDR3 bases: TGCAGCGTTGTAGAAGCATCCGGGGAGCTGTTTTTT.

The rearrangement uses TRBV5-8 and TRBJ1-1; no clear D. The V gene lost 1 base and the J gene lost 6 bases, with 10 bases spanning the gap. Germline loops: CDR1 SGHTS, CDR2 YDEGEE. There are 13 residues in the CDR3. CDR3 in DNA: TGTGCCAGCAGCTTGTTTCCCAGTTCTGAAGCTTTCTTT. This sequence encodes CASSLFPSSEAFF.